The 4 T cell receptor beta chains given below trace back to one sample, sequenced in a study of blood T cell repertoires in COVID-19. The method was immunoSEQ multiplex PCR; TCRdb's version includes in-frame clones alone and lacks a portion of them. The table includes roughly 350,000 clones, 70% to 90% detected once. Sample: peripheral blood. The receptors derive from a woman aged 45-59 years with active or convalescent COVID-19.

The genes are TRBV18 and TRBJ1-1; D remains unclear. The germline CDR1 and CDR2 sequences are KGHSH and LQKENI. The CDR3 sequence is 15 residues long. The V gene lost 2 bases and the J gene lost 0 bases, with 10 bases spanning the gap. The CDR3 bases are TGTGCCAGCTCACCATACGAGGGAATGAACACTGAAGCTTTCTTT. Protein product: CASSPYEGMNTEAFF.

V usage is TRBV4-2 and J usage is TRBJ2-7; TRBD2 matches at 9 bases. This CDR3 contains 14 residues. J gave up 6 bases and V 5 bases, and 8 bases lay outside the gene matches. The germline V gene has CDR1 LGHNA and CDR2 YNFKEQ. CDR3 coding DNA: TGTGCCAGCAGCTATCCGGGACTAGCAGGCGAGCAGTACTTC. It encodes CASSYPGLAGEQYF.

CDR3 in DNA: TGTGCCTGGAGAGGTCCAGGGTCCCCGGGAAACACCATATATTTT. It translates to CAWRGPGSPGNTIYF. The genes are TRBV30 and TRBJ1-3, with D perhaps matching TRBD1 (5 bases). The CDR3 loop spans 15 amino acids. The V and J ends lost 3 bases and 4 bases respectively, with 16 bases between them. The germline gives CDR1 GTSNPN, CDR2 SVGIG (reference sequence).

V usage is TRBV12-1 and J usage is TRBJ2-5; the DNA was not compared with TRBD2, the D call given in the table. TRBV12-1 is given as a pseudogene. This CDR3 is built from 17 residues. This chain's CDR3 is CASSPPMRGGAQETQYF. The CDR3 coding sequence is TGTGCCAGCAGCCCGCCGATGCGGGGGGGGGCCCAAGAGACCCAGTACTTC.